The T cell receptor beta chain described here comes from a study of blood T cell repertoires in COVID-19. Seattle participants joined during active infection and were tracked over time. The CDR3 extends over 14 amino acids. CDR1 SGHRS and CDR2 YFSETQ come from the germline V gene. Trimming shortened V by 2 bases and J by 3 bases, and 8 bases separated the two germline ends. This clone was seen a few times. The data were produced by immunoSEQ multiplex PCR, yet TCRdb's version contains in-frame clones alone and is incomplete. The table shows some 49,000 clones, with approximately 93% occurring only once.

The chain links TRBV5-1 to TRBJ1-4; no reliable D call. The sequence was obtained from a man aged 60 to 69 with COVID-19, enrolled during active disease. Specimen: peripheral blood. CDR3 in amino acids: CASSFGGSNEKLFF. For the CDR3, the DNA is TGCGCCAGCAGCTTCGGCGGTTCTAATGAAAAACTGTTTTTT.